This T cell receptor beta chain was sequenced in a study of OX40 agonist ivuxolimab in advanced cancers. Overall study context: Ivuxolimab, an antibody acting as an agonist of OX40 (CD134), was used to treat patients. Every 2 weeks, ivuxolimab was infused into the patients intravenously at between 0.01 and 10 mg/kg. Those enrolled were 82.7% male, with a mean age of around 57 years and ages from 23 to 79.

The CDR3 consists of 14 residues. The germline V gene has CDR1 LNHDA and CDR2 SQIVND (reference sequence). The ends were cut back, 5 bases at V and 4 bases at J, with 11 bases in the middle. As regards this clone: What it binds is not known.

Study outcomes and limitations: Low normalized T-cell clonal expansion was also seen in some nonresponders.

TCRdb's copy holds only in-frame clones and misses some; the assay was immunoSEQ multiplex PCR. The data hold tens of thousands of clones, with around 84% observed a single time. The origin of this receptor is an adult with an advanced solid tumor such as melanoma, head and neck, liver or kidney cancer. The chain employs TRBV19 and TRBJ2-2, with D possibly TRBD1 on 5 matching bases. The specimen comprised CD4+ or CD8+ T cells sorted from blood, sampled in a trial of the OX40 agonist ivuxolimab. The CDR3 loop reads CASSPQGVTGELFF. The CDR3 DNA sequence: TGTGCCAGTAGTCCCCAGGGTGTCACCGGGGAGCTGTTTTTT.